These T cell receptor beta chains were read from a single sample in a study of immune characterization of retroperitoneal liposarcoma. TCRdb reprocessed the PCR reads with MiXCR, giving one entry per CDR3 protein. Seen here are 7,000 to 8,500 distinct CDR3 sequences, about two fifths observed once, and the top ten hold 14% to 15%. Material for sequencing was tumor tissue. The receptors shown here come from a male donor with retroperitoneal liposarcoma. CDR3s include the opening cysteine and the closing phenylalanine or tryptophan. Fields, in order: D gene, clone size, J gene, V gene, CDR3 DNA, CDR3 protein. A D gene is named only where the DNA matches it firmly. Clone size appears in some rows only: once, few, many, or a class for an expanded clone.

d_call: .
clone_size: .
j_call: TRBJ2-5
v_call: TRBV6-1
cdr3_nt: TGTGCCAGCACTAGAAGGTTAACAGGCCCACAAGAGACCCAGTACTTC
cdr3_aa: CASTRRLTGPQETQYF

d_call: .
clone_size: medium-sized
j_call: TRBJ2-1
v_call: TRBV11-3
cdr3_nt: TGTGCCAGCAGCCCAACTGTCAGGAATGAGCAGTTCTTC
cdr3_aa: CASSPTVRNEQFF

d_call: .
clone_size: .
j_call: TRBJ2-1
v_call: TRBV7-3
cdr3_nt: TGTGCCAGCAGCTTAGGGGCAGCGAGGGAGCAGTTCTTC
cdr3_aa: CASSLGAAREQFF

d_call: TRBD2
clone_size: .
j_call: TRBJ2-7
v_call: TRBV7-2
cdr3_nt: TGTGCCAGCAGTTCTCCGGGACTAGCGGTATACGAGCAGTACTTC
cdr3_aa: CASSSPGLAVYEQYF

d_call: TRBD2
clone_size: .
j_call: TRBJ2-3
v_call: TRBV6-1
cdr3_nt: TGTGCCAGCAGGGCCAGACTAGCGGGGGCGCGAGCAGATACGCAGTATTTT
cdr3_aa: CASRARLAGARADTQYF

d_call: .
clone_size: medium-sized
j_call: TRBJ2-1
v_call: TRBV7-2
cdr3_nt: TGTGCCAGCACCATGGCCCTCGGGCCCTACTACGAGCAGTTCTTC
cdr3_aa: CASTMALGPYYEQFF

d_call: TRBD2
clone_size: few
j_call: TRBJ2-5
v_call: TRBV7-3
cdr3_nt: TGTGCCAGCAGCCCCGGGACTAGTCTTGAGACCCAGTACTTC
cdr3_aa: CASSPGTSLETQYF

d_call: .
clone_size: medium-sized
j_call: TRBJ2-7
v_call: TRBV6-1
cdr3_nt: TGTGCCAGCAGGGACTACCAAAGCTCCTACGAGCAGTACTTC
cdr3_aa: CASRDYQSSYEQYF

d_call: TRBD2
clone_size: few
j_call: TRBJ2-3
v_call: TRBV10-1
cdr3_nt: TGCGCCAGCAGTGAGTCAACTAGCGGGAGGGCAGATACGCAGTATTTT
cdr3_aa: CASSESTSGRADTQYF

d_call: TRBD1
clone_size: once
j_call: TRBJ2-5
v_call: TRBV7-2
cdr3_nt: TGTGCCAGCAGCGCCGACAGGGGGGCCTACACTGAGCAGTACTTC
cdr3_aa: CASSADRGAYTEQYF

d_call: .
clone_size: .
j_call: TRBJ2-3
v_call: TRBV10-2
cdr3_nt: TGCGCCAGCAGTGAGTCGACGGGCCGAATCACAGATACGCAGTATTTT
cdr3_aa: CASSESTGRITDTQYF

d_call: .
clone_size: .
j_call: TRBJ2-7
v_call: TRBV27
cdr3_nt: TGTGCCAGCAGACATACCTGGAGGGGCCCCTACGAGCAGTACTTC
cdr3_aa: CASRHTWRGPYEQYF

d_call: TRBD1
clone_size: few
j_call: TRBJ1-6
v_call: TRBV6-1
cdr3_nt: TGTGCCAGCAACAGGGGGCAATCCAATTCACCCCTCCACTTT
cdr3_aa: CASNRGQSNSPLHF